This record concerns one TCR beta chain sequence. This clone's antigen is unknown. This could be a read error, since a much larger clone is one nucleotide away. Stable Graves' hyperthyroidism was defined as no progression to ophthalmopathy during 18 months of follow-up. Hyperthyroidism patients were newly diagnosed, with disease duration under 2 months, and aged 18 to 65 years. Exclusion was applied to patients with uncontrolled infections, other autoimmune diseases, pregnancy or lactation. Clinical symptoms, serum thyroxine and TRAb, thyroid ultrasound, and orbital computed tomography formed the basis for the diagnoses. PBMCs were isolated from roughly 10 ml of fresh peripheral blood by Ficoll-Paque density gradient centrifugation. Total RNA was extracted using Trizol reagent, and RNA quality was assessed on an Agilent 2100 Bioanalyzer. The data stem from a study of T cells in Graves' hyperthyroidism and ophthalmopathy (dated by TCRdb to between 2018 and 2020). Regarding the study in general: Peripheral blood samples were taken at the time of initial diagnosis, prior to any treatment. TCR V-J signatures able to tell the groups apart were searched for in a discovery cohort of 95 to 100 patients, of whom about 40 had Graves' ophthalmopathy and under 65 had stable Graves' hyperthyroidism. Prospective prediction of ophthalmopathy was tested in an independent validation cohort of fewer than 20 hyperthyroidism patients and approximately 17 patients who later progressed to ophthalmopathy. The 75 to 100 discovery patients were randomly split 7:3 into training and test sets. In addition, the study compared T-cell repertoires in thyroid tissue and in blood from six Graves' hyperthyroidism patients. After blood sampling, hyperthyroidism patients were treated with methimazole at a starting dose of 30 mg daily, and ophthalmopathy patients were treated with high-dose intravenous methylprednisolone. The paper describes TCR Vbeta CDR3 sequencing of about 140 peripheral blood samples, made up of around 41 ophthalmopathy patients, more than 70 hyperthyroidism patients and roughly 17 progressor patients. General findings and caveats noted by the study authors: A 13 V-J signature model separated ophthalmopathy from stable hyperthyroidism, with roughly 88% sensitivity and roughly 81% specificity in cross-validation and 80%/75% in testing. Most expanded thyroid clonotypes (frequency above 0.001) were also detected in blood, a finding suggesting that blood repertoires may reflect thyroid immune responses. In validation, the model predicted progression to ophthalmopathy with 55% to 71% sensitivity and around 72% specificity, a median of approximately 6.5 months before onset. Sample size was not statistically predetermined, and investigators were not blinded to group allocation.

V is pared back by 7 bases and J by 2 bases, with 21 bases lying between the germline termini. The CDR3, cysteine through valine, is 16 amino acids long. Just CDR3 DNA is preserved here, 48 bases in frame from base 1. The TCR beta CDR3 regions were amplified from RNA transcripts. The TCR CDR3 was subjected to a first round of RT-PCR using the HTBI primer set and the Qiagen OneStep RT-PCR kit. A second multiplex PCR round built the libraries, followed by size selection and purification. Libraries were sequenced paired-end with 100 bp reads on an Illumina HiSeq2000. In the original analysis: SOAPnuke was used to process the raw data, with reads discarded if the reads contained adapters or uncalled bases, had a mean Phred below 15, or lacked an exact constant-primer or identifier match. COPE v1.2.5 was used to merge high-quality paired reads, and clonotypes were defined as unique nucleotide sequences. MiTCR v1.1 was used to align clonotypes to the IMGT TRBV, TRBD and TRBJ reference segments. The analysis was restricted to V-J combinations with a frequency above 0.0001, which together covered just over 98% of the repertoires. A TCS score was defined as the ratio between F50 (clonal expansion) and ExV (chaos), using BLOSUM62-based TCRdist between CDR3 peptides within each V-J. Welch's t-statistics and random forest reduced several hundred V-J features to roughly 13, which were used in a naive Bayes classifier (R e1071). The public reads were quality trimmed at Q25 with fastp and then assembled into clones with MiXCR by TCRdb, keeping productive beta chains. A single entry per CDR3 protein holds the most common genes and DNA from its merged rows. TCRdb's processing, not the study's, gives the V and J calls here. Here the sample has about 500,000 distinct CDR3 sequences; around an eighth occur a single time. The top ten hold around a sixth of the sample.

In this chain, TRBV12-3 or TRBV12-4 is recombined with TRBJ2-7; perhaps TRBD1 is the D gene, with 7 bases matching. Sequenced sample: blood. The sequence was obtained from a woman aged 18-29 years with Graves' hyperthyroidism. The nucleotide sequence is TGTGCCAGCATCCCCGGGGGTAGGGGGCCGACCTACGAGCAGTACGTC. Its coded protein is CASIPGGRGPTYEQYV.